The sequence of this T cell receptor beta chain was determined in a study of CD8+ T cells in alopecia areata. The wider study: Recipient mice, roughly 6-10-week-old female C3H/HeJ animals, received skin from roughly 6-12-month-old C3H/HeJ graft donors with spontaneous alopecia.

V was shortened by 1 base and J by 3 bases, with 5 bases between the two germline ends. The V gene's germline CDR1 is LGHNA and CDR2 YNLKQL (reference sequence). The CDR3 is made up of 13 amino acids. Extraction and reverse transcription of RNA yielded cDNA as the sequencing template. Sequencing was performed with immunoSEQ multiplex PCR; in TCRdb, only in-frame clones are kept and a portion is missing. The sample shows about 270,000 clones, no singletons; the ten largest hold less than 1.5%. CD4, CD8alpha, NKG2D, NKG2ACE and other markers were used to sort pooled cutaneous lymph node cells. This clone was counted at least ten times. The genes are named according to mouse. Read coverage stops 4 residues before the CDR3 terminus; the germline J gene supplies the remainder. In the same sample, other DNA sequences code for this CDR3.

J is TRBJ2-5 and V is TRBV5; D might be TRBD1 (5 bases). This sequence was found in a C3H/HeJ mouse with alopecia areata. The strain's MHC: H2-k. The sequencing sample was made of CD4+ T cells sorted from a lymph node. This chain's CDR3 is CASSQGQQDTQYF. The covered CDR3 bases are TGTGCCAGCAGCCAAGGACAGCAAGAC.